This entry is about one TCR beta chain. The data were taken from a study of T cell responses to AZD1222 COVID-19 vaccine. The V and J ends lost 4 bases and 5 bases, in that order; junction bases with no gene match: 7. CDR1 is SGHNT, CDR2 YYREEE, per germline (reference sequence). This CDR3 has 14 amino acids. The protocol was immunoSEQ multiplex PCR, while the TCRdb copy is restricted to in-frame clones and leaves out a portion. The top ten clones hold 7.5% of a sample with 75,000 to 100,000 clones, roughly 90% of them seen once. The sequence was collected from an adult in good health. The starting material was peripheral blood, obtained on day 0 of AZD1222 vaccination. The gene calls are TRBV5-4 and TRBJ2-3; 7 bases are shared with TRBD1. The CDR3 nucleotides are TGTGCCAGCAGCACCCGACAGGGAGTAGATACGCAGTATTTT. Its translation is CASSTRQGVDTQYF.